This entry describes one TCR beta chain. Seattle's cohort entered during active infection and was followed longitudinally. These data originate in a study of blood T cell repertoires in COVID-19. Study context: Italy, Spain and the United States were the sources of the convalescent and acute COVID-19 samples. Nucleic acid was either cDNA or gDNA, and it came from T cells, B-cell-depleted T cells, or PBMCs.

Authors' data handling: Estimation of nucleated cell counts was performed using reference gene primer amplification. Assay used: immunoSEQ multiplex PCR; TCRdb lists only in-frame clones, some missing. The V and J calls and clone size were taken over from that table, and D and trimming were inferred from the DNA. The repertoire holds around 190,000 clones, with about 81% as singletons. The CDR3 consists of 13 residues. The V end lost 9 bases, the J end lost 2 bases, and 11 bases lay between the germline ends. Germline V CDR1 and CDR2: LNHDA, SQIVND (reference sequence). This clonotype was obtained from a woman aged 55-70 years with COVID-19, enrolled during active disease. This chain links TRBV19 with TRBJ2-1; weak D call: TRBD2 (5 bases). Sequencing was done on a sample of peripheral blood. CDR3 region: CARGSGAYNEQFF. The DNA for the CDR3 is TGTGCCAGGGGAAGCGGAGCCTACAATGAGCAGTTCTTC. The full variable domain, in which reference TRBV19 and TRBJ2-1 provide the parts outside the CDR3, is DGGITQSPKYLFRKEGQNVTLSCEQNLNHDAMYWYRQDPGQGLRLIYYSQIVNDFQKGDIAEGYSVSREKKESFPLTVTSAQKNPTAFYLCARGSGAYNEQFFGPGTRLTVL.